Below, 29 T cell receptor beta chains from the same sample are listed, as sequenced in a study of blood T cell repertoires in COVID-19. The method was immunoSEQ multiplex PCR; TCRdb's version includes in-frame clones alone and lacks a portion of them. The sample carries around 250,000 clones, over 80% recorded once. Sequencing was carried out using PBMCs or T cells enriched from blood (not recorded which). These receptors were obtained from a woman between 40 and 55 years old who had been exposed to COVID-19.

The V gene is TRBV4-2, the J gene TRBJ1-6; 9 nucleotides align to TRBD1. The CDR3 sequence is 15 residues long. V shed 4 bases, J shed 5 bases, and the junction held 3 bases outside the gene matches. In germline, CDR1 is LGHNA, CDR2 YNFKEQ. CDR3 residues: CASSLDRGNNSPLHF. The DNA of the CDR3 is TGTGCCAGCAGCCTTGACAGGGGGAATAATTCACCCCTCCACTTT.

The rearrangement uses TRBV4-1 and TRBJ2-5; maybe TRBD2 (6 bases). The CDR3 loop spans 15 amino acids. From germline, CDR1 is MGHRA and CDR2 YSYEKL. V was pared by 0 bases and J by 4 bases, with 12 bases between. The CDR3 nucleotides read TGCGCCAGCAGCCAAGAAGCGGGCCGCGGAGAGACCCAGTACTTC. This codes for CASSQEAGRGETQYF.

This chain uses TRBV27 with TRBJ2-7; 8 positions match TRBD1. Germline values: CDR1 MNHEY, CDR2 SMNVEV (reference sequence). CDR3 length equals 15 residues. The V and J ends lost 2 bases and 2 bases, in that order; junction bases with no gene match: 5. DNA of the CDR3: TGTGCCAGCAGTTTACATTTACAGGGGGCCTACGAGCAGTACTTC. Its protein product is CASSLHLQGAYEQYF.

V usage is TRBV28 and J usage is TRBJ2-7; TRBD2 aligns across 10 bases. V was pared by 5 bases and J by 3 bases, with 7 bases of the junction left unmatched. The germline V gene has CDR1 MDHEN and CDR2 SYDVKM. The CDR3 loop spans 15 amino acids. The CDR3 DNA reads as TGTGCCAGCAGTCCCGGGACTAGCGTATACTACGAGCAGTACTTC. Protein sequence: CASSPGTSVYYEQYF.

The rearrangement uses TRBV7-2 and TRBJ1-1; unclear D gene. The CDR3 runs 12 residues. V was cut by 2 bases and J by 10 bases, with 11 bases left in between. CDR1 and CDR2 from the germline V gene are SGHTA and FQGNSA. The CDR3 DNA sequence: TGTGCCAGCAGCTTACTCGGGGTCACAGCTTTCTTT. As protein: CASSLLGVTAFF.

Concerning this clone itself: Other DNA sequences in this sample translate to the same CDR3. The CDR3 reads CASSPDRVSLEQYV. Written as DNA, the CDR3 is TGTGCCAGCAGCCCGGACAGGGTGTCTCTCGAGCAGTACGTC. The rearrangement uses TRBV28 and TRBJ2-7; TRBD1 aligns across 8 bases. V was clipped by 6 bases and J by 6 bases; unmatched bases: 10. This CDR3 region has 14 residues. Germline CDR1 MDHEN, CDR2 SYDVKM.

The chain joins TRBV19 to TRBJ1-2, with TRBD1 matching 10 bases. With V trimmed by 4 bases and J by 7 bases, 9 bases remained unmatched. Germline V gene lookup returns CDR1 LNHDA and CDR2 SQIVND (reference sequence). This CDR3 contains 15 residues. The CDR3 DNA reads TGTGCCAGTAGTAGCCTGCCGGGACAGGGGCTTGGCTACACCTTC. Amino acids: CASSSLPGQGLGYTF. The complete variable domain, with remaining parts taken from reference TRBV19 and TRBJ1-2, reads DGGITQSPKYLFRKEGQNVTLSCEQNLNHDAMYWYRQDPGQGLRLIYYSQIVNDFQKGDIAEGYSVSREKKESFPLTVTSAQKNPTAFYLCASSSLPGQGLGYTFGSGTRLTVV.

This chain joins TRBV27 and TRBJ2-1, with a weak D call TRBD1 (5 bases). Germline V gene lookup returns CDR1 MNHEY and CDR2 SMNVEV (reference sequence). The CDR3 totals 11 residues. The ends were cut back, 3 bases at V and 12 bases at J, with 9 bases in the middle. CDR3 loop: CASSLGRRQFF. In DNA, the CDR3 is TGTGCCAGCAGTTTGGGGCGGCGGCAGTTCTTC.

The DNA for the CDR3 is TGTGCCAGCAGTTACGCAGGACAGTCCAGGACTTTCTTT. Residues: CASSYAGQSRTFF. V usage is TRBV6-2 or TRBV6-3 and J usage is TRBJ1-1; possible D gene TRBD1, 6 bases. The CDR3 has 13 amino acids. V lost 2 bases to trimming and J lost 12 bases, with 16 bases between them. Germline loops: CDR1 MNHEY, CDR2 SVGEGT.

The genes are TRBV6-4 and TRBJ1-1, with no clear D. The CDR3 is made up of 13 amino acids. Trimming stripped 6 bases from V and 1 base from J, with 9 bases between. Per germline, CDR1 MRHNA and CDR2 SNTAGT. The CDR3 here is CASRAQSNTEAFF. DNA of the CDR3: TGTGCCAGCAGAGCCCAATCGAACACTGAAGCTTTCTTT.

The sample holds one count of this clone. V gene TRBV27 combines with J gene TRBJ1-1; the D gene is possibly TRBD1 (5 bases). V lost 3 bases to trimming and J lost 3 bases, with 23 bases between them. Germline assignment: CDR1 MNHEY and CDR2 SMNVEV (reference sequence). The CDR3 has 18 amino acids. This CDR3 is CASSFISGARVRHTEAFF. The CDR3 coding sequence is TGTGCCAGCAGTTTTATCTCGGGAGCCAGGGTGAGGCACACTGAAGCTTTCTTT.

This chain uses TRBV19 with TRBJ2-7; 9 nucleotides line up with TRBD1. This CDR3 spans 15 amino acids. V shed 8 bases, J shed 3 bases, and the junction held 11 bases outside the gene matches. The germline gives CDR1 LNHDA, CDR2 SQIVND (reference sequence). In nucleotides, the CDR3 is TGTGCCAGTCGGGACAGGGCAGGCGGGGTCTACGAGCAGTACTTC. This sequence encodes CASRDRAGGVYEQYF.

This clone was seen a few times. The chain couples TRBV7-2 to TRBJ2-2; 8 bases map to TRBD2. CDR3 length equals 13 residues. V lost 11 bases, J lost 7 bases, and 9 bases stayed unmatched. The germline V gene encodes CDR1 SGHTA and CDR2 FQGNSA. CDR3 DNA: TGTGCCGCCCGGGGACTAGTGGGCGGGGAGCTGTTTTTT. Translation: CAARGLVGGELFF.

V is TRBV13 and J is TRBJ2-5, with TRBD2 identical over 7 bases. J was trimmed by 4 bases and V by 3 bases; bases with no gene match: 5. The CDR3 extends over 14 amino acids. Germline V CDR1 and CDR2: PRHDT, FYEKMQ (reference sequence). The CDR3 DNA follows: TGTGCCAGCAGCTTGGGAGGGGTTGGAGAGACCCAGTACTTC. This gives the protein CASSLGGVGETQYF.

The chain is built from TRBV2 and TRBJ2-1, with a weak D call TRBD2 (5 bases). CDR1 is SNHLY, CDR2 FYNNEI, per germline. The V end lost 6 bases, the J end lost 2 bases, and 14 bases lay between the germline ends. This CDR3 spans 15 amino acids. CDR3 nucleotides: TGTGCCAGCAGGGACCGCCTGGAGGCCTACAATGAGCAGTTCTTC. This codes for CASRDRLEAYNEQFF.

The J gene is TRBJ2-1, the V gene TRBV20-1; no definite D call. Per the germline V gene, CDR1 is DFQATT and CDR2 is SNEGSKA (reference sequence). Trimming left V 4 bases short and J 4 bases short, with 2 bases between. This CDR3 spans 10 amino acids. The CDR3 region has the DNA TGCAGTGCTACATACAATGAGCAGTTCTTC. The encoded protein is CSATYNEQFF.

This clone was observed once. V is TRBV6-4 and J is TRBJ1-6; 8 bases match TRBD1. With 2 bases clipped from V and 6 bases from J, the junction kept 0 bases outside the gene matches. The CDR3 covers 14 residues. CDR1 is MRHNA and CDR2 is SNTAGT in the germline V gene. The CDR3 region is CASSDGQGNSPLHF. The CDR3 DNA reads as TGTGCCAGCAGTGACGGACAGGGTAATTCACCCCTCCACTTT.

V is TRBV4-3 and J is TRBJ1-6, with 10 bases matching TRBD1. Trimming cost V 5 bases and J 6 bases; bases outside gene matches: 4. Germline loops: CDR1 LGHNA, CDR2 YSLEER. The CDR3 sequence is 15 residues long. The CDR3 coding sequence is TGCGCCAGCAGCTACCGGGACAGGGGTAATTCACCCCTCCACTTT. Encoded protein: CASSYRDRGNSPLHF.

The V gene is TRBV9, the J gene TRBJ1-3; possible D gene TRBD1, 5 bases. In germline, CDR1 is SGDLS, CDR2 YYNGEE. The CDR3 extends over 14 amino acids. Trimming shortened V by 9 bases and J by 0 bases, and 13 bases separated the two germline ends. The CDR3, as DNA: TGTGCCACGGGACGGGAGGACTCTGGAAACACCATATATTTT. Protein product: CATGREDSGNTIYF.

J is TRBJ1-2 and V is TRBV19, with a tentative D call TRBD1 (5 bases). The germline V gene has CDR1 LNHDA and CDR2 SQIVND (reference sequence). V lost 4 bases and J lost 3, with 15 bases in between. The CDR3 length is 15 residues. This CDR3 reads CASSTSGLRDYGYTF. In nucleotides, the CDR3 is TGTGCCAGTAGTACCTCGGGACTCCGCGACTATGGCTACACCTTC.

The sample holds one count of this clone. One end of the junction varies from germline; a read error may be responsible. The chain joins TRBV5-1 to TRBJ2-3; possibly TRBD1 for D (5 bases). Germline V gene data show CDR1 as SGHRS and CDR2 as YFSETQ. The CDR3 runs to 15 residues. The chain's CDR3 is CASSSEAGRADTQYF. Written as DNA, the CDR3 is TGTGCCAGCAGCTCCGAGGCAGGGCGAGCAGATACGCAGTATTTT.

The chain recombines TRBV24-1 with TRBJ2-3; TRBD1 matches at 8 bases. J gave up 3 bases and V 3 bases, and 10 bases lay outside the gene matches. This CDR3 comprises 17 residues. The germline V gene encodes CDR1 KGHDR and CDR2 SFDVKD. The CDR3 here is CATSDLLDRDGTDTQYF. The CDR3 coding sequence is TGTGCCACCAGTGATCTCCTGGACAGGGATGGGACAGATACGCAGTATTTT.

The J gene is TRBJ2-7, the V gene TRBV28; 11 bases agree with TRBD1. The V and J ends lost 1 base and 7 bases, in that order; junction bases with no gene match: 6. CDR3 length: 15 amino acids. Germline V gives CDR1 MDHEN, CDR2 SYDVKM. This chain's CDR3 is CASSLLGQGVGEQYF. DNA for the CDR3: TGTGCCAGCAGTTTATTGGGACAGGGGGTCGGGGAGCAGTACTTC.

The chain has TRBV28 and TRBJ1-2; D is possibly TRBD1 (5 bases). CDR3 length equals 13 residues. Germline lookup yields CDR1 MDHEN and CDR2 SYDVKM. V gave up 6 bases and J gave up 8 bases, with 16 bases separating them. The DNA for the CDR3 is TGTGCCAGCAGCCCTAAGGGGCGCGTAGGCTACACCTTC. This codes for CASSPKGRVGYTF.

This sequence joins TRBV10-3 and TRBJ2-1; 7 nucleotides match TRBD1. Germline-derived CDR1 and CDR2 are ENHRY and SYGVKD. The length of the CDR3 is 14 residues. Trimming removed 0 bases from V and 6 bases from J; junction bases left unmatched: 2. The DNA for the CDR3 is TGTGCCATCAGTGAGTCGAGGGACAGCAATGAGCAGTTCTTC. Translating gives CAISESRDSNEQFF.

The chain employs TRBV5-1 and TRBJ1-1; 12 bases are shared with TRBD1. Germline-derived CDR1 and CDR2 are SGHRS and YFSETQ. The CDR3 is 15 residues long. V lost 6 bases and J lost 7; bases outside the gene matches: 10. Here the CDR3 DNA reads TGCGCCAGCACCGGCCGGGGACAGGGGGCGGGTGAAGCTTTCTTT. This codes for CASTGRGQGAGEAFF.

This clone was detected only once. This chain connects TRBV4-1 to TRBJ1-2, with TRBD1 matching over 8 bases. V lost 2 bases, J lost 2 bases, and 7 bases stayed unmatched. Looked up from germline, CDR1 is MGHRA and CDR2 is YSYEKL. The CDR3 has 16 amino acids. The CDR3 DNA reads as TGCGCCAGCAGCCAACAGGCGACAGGGGTCAACTATGGCTACACCTTC. Amino acid sequence: CASSQQATGVNYGYTF.

The chain couples TRBV7-2 to TRBJ2-7, with 7 bases lining up with TRBD2. The germline CDR1 and CDR2 sequences are SGHTA and FQGNSA. The J segment lost 2 bases and the V segment lost 0 bases, leaving 7 bases of the junction unmatched. CDR3 length equals 16 residues. The CDR3 DNA follows: TGTGCCAGCAGCTTAGCAGGTAGCGGGTATGCCTACGAGCAGTACTTC. This translates into CASSLAGSGYAYEQYF.

The genes are TRBV5-1 and TRBJ2-7; 10 bases are a match to TRBD1. Germline loops: CDR1 SGHRS, CDR2 YFSETQ. The CDR3 has 14 amino acids. J was trimmed by 4 bases and V by 7 bases; bases with no gene match: 8. The CDR3 coding sequence is TGCGCCAGCCGCGAAGGACAGGGGGTATACGAGCAGTACTTC. Translation gives CASREGQGVYEQYF. The whole variable domain, remainder taken from reference TRBV5-1 and TRBJ2-7, is KAGVTQTPRYLIKTRGQQVTLSCSPISGHRSVSWYQQTPGQGLQFLFEYFSETQRNKGNFPGRFSGRQFSNSRSEMNVSTLELGDSALYLCASREGQGVYEQYFGPGTRLTVT.